These 32 T cell receptor beta chains came from one sample sequenced in a study of CDR3 diversity in severe acne. TCRdb re-analysed the PCR reads in MiXCR, keeping a single row per CDR3 protein. This table holds about 86,000 distinct CDR3 sequences, about 54% found once. Material for sequencing was blood. The receptors stem from a male donor in good health, without acne.

In the case of this clonotype: The junction shows a germline mismatch at one end, possibly a read error. This chain uses TRBV5-1 with TRBJ2-1; 7 bases align to TRBD2. Germline CDR1 SGHRS, CDR2 YFSETQ. The CDR3 covers 16 residues. CDR3 sequence reads: CASCLWGGSSYNEQFF. CDR3 sequence (DNA): TGCGCCAGCTGCTTGTGGGGCGGGAGCAGCTACAATGAGCAGTTCTTC.

Points on this clonotype: Germline is not matched at one junction end, which may reflect a read error. The chain combines TRBV5-4 with TRBJ2-2; possibly TRBD1 or TRBD2 for D (5 bases each). Germline CDR1 and CDR2: SGHNT and YYREEE (reference sequence). The CDR3 totals 15 residues. In nucleotides, the CDR3 is TGTGCCAGCAGCTTGGGGGGGATGAACACCGGGGAGCTGTCTTGG. Translation gives CASSLGGMNTGELSW.

The chain carries TRBV12-3 or TRBV12-4 and TRBJ2-4; no reliable D call. Between the trimmed V and J ends, which lost 7 bases and 5 bases, there was a span of 18 bases. The CDR3 is 15 amino acids. The CDR3 sequence: CASNPNGSVQNIQYF. In nucleotides, the CDR3 is TGTGCCAGCAATCCCAACGGATCCGTCCAAAACATTCAGTACTTC.

This clonotype occurred many times. The rearrangement links TRBV18 to TRBJ1-2, with 8 bases identical to TRBD1. This CDR3 has 13 residues. The germline gives CDR1 KGHSH, CDR2 LQKENI. Trimming removed 3 bases from V and 7 bases from J; junction bases left unmatched: 4. The CDR3 protein is CASSPDRVSGYTF. The CDR3 DNA sequence: TGTGCCAGCTCACCGGACAGGGTCTCTGGCTACACCTTC.

V and J are TRBV2 and TRBJ2-5; no firm D call. The germline V and J ends were trimmed by 5 bases and 3 bases, with 10 bases remaining between them. Per the germline V gene, CDR1 is SNHLY and CDR2 is FYNNEI. This CDR3 spans 13 amino acids. This chain's CDR3 is CASSTGREETQYF. The CDR3 DNA follows: TGTGCCAGCAGTACCGGACGCGAAGAGACCCAGTACTTC.

At least ten counts were recorded for this clonotype. V is TRBV12-3 or TRBV12-4 and J is TRBJ1-1; tentatively, D is TRBD1 (6 bases). V was clipped by 6 bases and J by 1 base, with 12 bases between them. The CDR3 runs 14 residues. The CDR3 region is CASRRGGPNTEAFF. Here the CDR3 DNA reads TGTGCCAGCAGGCGGGGGGGGCCGAACACTGAAGCTTTCTTT.

This rearrangement joins TRBV24-1 to TRBJ1-4, with D perhaps TRBD1 (6 bases). Germline values: CDR1 KGHDR, CDR2 SFDVKD. The CDR3 spans 18 residues. Trimming removed 9 bases at V and 10 bases at J, with 32 bases between. The DNA of the CDR3 is TGTGCCACCCGTTCAACCAACCGGGACACCAGAAGCTGCGGAAAACTGTTTTTT. Its translation: CATRSTNRDTRSCGKLFF.

The V gene is TRBV20-1, the J gene TRBJ1-2; no clear D. The V end was cut by 3 bases, the J end by 5 bases, with 16 bases between. The CDR3 extends over 14 amino acids. Germline loops: CDR1 DFQATT, CDR2 SNEGSKA (reference sequence). Written as DNA, the CDR3 is TGCAGTGCTAGGAAGGGCCCTCCAACGTATGGCTACACCTTC. This codes for CSARKGPPTYGYTF.

The chain links TRBV24-1 to TRBJ2-2; the D gene is possibly TRBD1 (5 bases). Germline V gene lookup returns CDR1 KGHDR and CDR2 SFDVKD. This CDR3 contains 15 residues. Trimming took 3 bases from V and 0 from J, leaving 7 bases between them. The CDR3 reads CATSDPGTNTGELFF. CDR3 in DNA: TGTGCCACCAGTGATCCAGGGACGAACACCGGGGAGCTGTTTTTT.

Note on this clonotype: Given a much more abundant clone one base away, this may be a read error. The rearrangement links TRBV7-9 to TRBJ1-2, with no clear D. This CDR3 is built from 11 residues. Germline V CDR1 and CDR2: SEHNR, FQNEAQ (reference sequence). In DNA, the CDR3 is TGTGCCAGCAGTACTAACTATAGCTACACCTTC. Translation: CASSTNYSYTF. The complete variable domain, with remaining parts taken from reference TRBV7-9 and TRBJ1-2, reads DTGVSQNPRHKITKRGQNVTFRCDPISEHNRLYWYRQTLGQGPEFLTYFQNEAQLEKSRLLSDRFSAERPKGSFSTLEIQRTEQGDSAMYLCASSTNYSYTFGSGTRLTVV.

V usage is TRBV27 and J usage is TRBJ2-7, with 8 nucleotides matching TRBD1. This CDR3 has 14 amino acids. The junction had 3 bases not matched to a gene; V was cut back by 3 bases and J by 2 bases. Germline V gives CDR1 MNHEY, CDR2 SMNVEV (reference sequence). CDR3 protein: CASSFGQGTYEQYF. DNA for the CDR3: TGTGCCAGCAGTTTTGGACAGGGTACCTACGAGCAGTACTTC.

This clonotype occurred many times. The chain combines TRBV9 with TRBJ1-6; D call uncertain. Germline V CDR1 and CDR2: SGDLS, YYNGEE. Trimming left V 0 bases short and J 7 bases short, with 11 bases between. This CDR3 is built from 15 residues. CDR3 bases: TGTGCCAGCAGCGTAGAAGGAAAAAGGAATTCACCCCTCCACTTT. The encoded protein is CASSVEGKRNSPLHF.

This clonotype showed up just a few times. V and J are TRBV6-5 and TRBJ2-7, with 7 bases matching TRBD1. CDR1 and CDR2 (germline): MNHEY, SVGAGI. CDR3 length equals 14 residues. V lost 0 bases and J lost 6; bases outside the gene matches: 5. CDR3 region: CASSYSRGRGEQYF. The CDR3 DNA reads as TGTGCCAGCAGTTACTCGAGGGGGCGAGGCGAGCAGTACTTC.

With regard to this clonotype: This could be a read error, since a much larger clone is one nucleotide away. The rearrangement links TRBV29-1 to TRBJ1-1, with 7 nucleotides matching TRBD1. The length of the CDR3 is 10 residues. Germline CDR1 and CDR2: SQVTM and ANQGSEA. The CDR3 sequence is CSVRQGEASF. In DNA form, the CDR3 reads TGCAGCGTTCGACAGGGTGAAGCTTCCTTT.

The chain combines TRBV20-1 with TRBJ2-5; D perhaps matches TRBD1 (6 bases). The CDR3 extends over 13 amino acids. V was cut by 5 bases and J by 9 bases, with 19 bases left in between. Looked up from germline, CDR1 is DFQATT and CDR2 is SNEGSKA (reference sequence). CDR3 sequence (DNA): TGCAGTGCTCAGGGGACCAGCAATCAGCCCCAGTACTTC. It yields the protein CSAQGTSNQPQYF.

This clonotype was found many times. The chain carries TRBV5-8 and TRBJ2-6; 7 nucleotides line up with TRBD1. Germline CDR1 reads SGHTS; CDR2 reads YDEGEE. The CDR3 totals 15 residues. Trimming at V came to 3 bases and at J to 9 bases, leaving 9 bases not matched to a gene. The CDR3 reads CASSSAQGMVNVLTF. The CDR3, as DNA: TGTGCCAGCAGCTCGGCACAGGGGATGGTCAACGTCCTGACTTTC. The variable domain in full, with the rest retrieved from reference TRBV5-8 and TRBJ2-6, is EAGVTQSPTHLIKTRGQQATLRCSPISGHTSVYWYQQALGLGLQFLLWYDEGEERNRGNFPPRFSGRQFPNYSSELNVNALELEDSALYLCASSSAQGMVNVLTFGAGSRLTVL.

As for this clonotype: One junction end does not reproduce the germline sequence, and a read error may be involved. The J gene is TRBJ2-7, the V gene TRBV7-6, with D perhaps matching TRBD1 (6 bases). The CDR3 has 18 amino acids. The germline V gene encodes CDR1 SGHVS and CDR2 FNYEAQ. The CDR3, as DNA: TGCGCCAGCAGTCGCTGTCAGGGGAGCCTACCCAAGACCTACGAGCAGTACTTC. This translates into CASSRCQGSLPKTYEQYF.

This chain uses TRBV7-9 with TRBJ2-7, with a possible D match to TRBD2 (5 bases). The CDR3 consists of 14 residues. Between the trimmed V and J ends, which lost 5 bases and 1 base, there was a span of 12 bases. CDR1 is SEHNR, CDR2 FQNEAQ, per germline (reference sequence). The CDR3 loop reads CASSDTGLSYEQYF. The CDR3 DNA reads TGTGCCAGCAGCGATACGGGGTTATCCTACGAGCAGTACTTC.

The genes are TRBV29-1 and TRBJ2-3; TRBD2 matches 8 bases. This CDR3 spans 13 amino acids. The junction had 6 bases not matched to a gene; V was cut back by 6 bases and J by 4 bases. Germline CDR1 is SQVTM and CDR2 is ANQGSEA. The CDR3 loop reads CSVSPGGADTQYF. The CDR3 DNA reads TGCAGCGTCAGCCCGGGGGGGGCAGATACGCAGTATTTT.

The sample holds a few counts of this clonotype. V usage is TRBV5-1 and J usage is TRBJ2-5; tentative D call: TRBD1 (6 bases). V lost 4 bases, J lost 3 bases, and 13 bases lay in between. The CDR3 runs to 14 residues. In germline, CDR1 is SGHRS, CDR2 YFSETQ. The DNA of the CDR3 is TGCGCCAGCAGCCCCCCGGACAGAAAAGAGACCCAGTACTTC. This gives the protein CASSPPDRKETQYF.

The chain uses TRBV10-3 and TRBJ1-1; no firm D call. Germline lookup yields CDR1 ENHRY and CDR2 SYGVKD. The V end was cut by 10 bases, the J end by 1 base, with 16 bases between. The CDR3 is 14 residues long. CDR3 sequence (DNA): TGTGCCAACAATACCGGGCTCAAGAACACTGAAGCTTTCTTT. It specifies CANNTGLKNTEAFF.

This clonotype came up many times. V is TRBV20-1 and J is TRBJ1-3, with 9 positions matching TRBD1. The CDR3 consists of 14 residues. Germline lookup yields CDR1 DFQATT and CDR2 SNEGSKA (reference sequence). The junction had 5 bases not matched to a gene; V was cut back by 6 bases and J by 2 bases. The CDR3 DNA follows: TGCAGTGCACGAACAGGGGGCCCTGGAAACACCATATATTTT. Its protein product is CSARTGGPGNTIYF.

V and J are TRBV20-1 and TRBJ2-1, with 10 positions matching TRBD2. V trimming: 0 bases; J trimming: 8 bases; junction bases outside the gene matches: 10. The CDR3 is made up of 16 amino acids. CDR1 is DFQATT, CDR2 SNEGSKA, per germline (reference sequence). CDR3 sequence: CSARDRGASGSDEQFF. Written as DNA, the CDR3 is TGCAGTGCTAGAGATCGGGGGGCTAGCGGGAGTGATGAGCAGTTCTTC.

A word on this clonotype: Its ends do not fully match the called genes, so a read error is possible. The J gene is TRBJ1-4, the V gene TRBV19; D is unresolved. Germline CDR1 LNHDA, CDR2 SQIVND (reference sequence). There are 13 residues in the CDR3. In DNA form, the CDR3 reads TGTGCCAGTAAGAGGAATCATAATGAAGAACTGTTTTTC. Its protein product is CASKRNHNEELFF.

This clonotype was observed many times. The V call is TRBV9, the J call TRBJ2-1, with TRBD1 identical over 11 bases. The CDR3 sequence is 19 residues long. V lost 3 bases, J lost 3 bases, and 14 bases stayed unmatched. CDR1 and CDR2 from the germline V gene are SGDLS and YYNGEE. The CDR3 loop is CASSAFSIVGTGGYNEQFF. In nucleotides, the CDR3 is TGTGCCAGCAGCGCGTTCTCCATTGTGGGGACAGGGGGCTACAATGAGCAGTTCTTC.

The sample holds a few counts of this clonotype. The chain joins TRBV2 to TRBJ1-6, with TRBD1 identical over 7 bases. Germline CDR1 SNHLY, CDR2 FYNNEI. V gave up 6 bases and J gave up 7 bases; unmatched junction bases: 6. The CDR3 covers 14 residues. The CDR3 is CASRGGQTNSPLHF. The CDR3 nucleotides are TGTGCCAGCAGGGGGGGACAGACAAATTCACCCCTCCACTTT. Variable domain in full (rest from reference TRBV2 and TRBJ1-6): EPEVTQTPSHQVTQMGQEVILRCVPISNHLYFYWYRQILGQKVEFLVSFYNNEISEKSEIFDDQFSVERPDGSNFTLKIRSTKLEDSAMYFCASRGGQTNSPLHFGNGTRLTVT.

J is TRBJ2-1 and V is TRBV7-9; D uncertain. The CDR3 spans 15 residues. Germline CDR1 reads SEHNR; CDR2 reads FQNEAQ (reference sequence). Trimming pared 7 bases from V and 8 bases from J, leaving 21 bases between. The chain's CDR3 is CASNTYGDKRHEQFF. As DNA, the CDR3 is TGTGCCAGCAACACTTATGGTGACAAACGGCATGAGCAGTTCTTC.

This clonotype has just a few counts. This chain joins TRBV9 and TRBJ2-1, with 16 bases lining up with TRBD2. Trimming took 4 bases from V and 9 from J; bases not matched to a gene: 10. This CDR3 has 17 residues. Germline V CDR1 and CDR2: SGDLS, YYNGEE. CDR3 sequence reads: CASSPFGTSGRAGEQFF. The CDR3 DNA sequence: TGTGCCAGCAGCCCTTTTGGGACTAGCGGGAGGGCGGGTGAGCAGTTCTTC.

V and J are TRBV9 and TRBJ2-2; TRBD2 agrees at 7 bases. This CDR3 is built from 12 residues. With 7 bases clipped from V and 6 bases from J, the junction kept 3 bases outside the gene matches. Germline-derived CDR1 and CDR2 are SGDLS and YYNGEE. CDR3 in amino acids: CASEGRAGELFF. The CDR3 coding sequence is TGTGCCAGCGAGGGGAGGGCCGGGGAGCTGTTTTTT.

There are many counts of this clonotype. V is TRBV18 and J is TRBJ1-1, with TRBD1 matching over 10 bases. The CDR3 has 16 amino acids. CDR1 KGHSH and CDR2 LQKENI come from the germline V gene. Trimming removed 10 bases from V and 4 bases from J; junction bases left unmatched: 15. The CDR3 DNA follows: TGTGCCACCTACCCTCCGAACAGGGACAGGGGCACTGAAGCTTTCTTT. This translates into CATYPPNRDRGTEAFF.

This clonotype appeared many times. The V call is TRBV24-1, the J call TRBJ2-5; D may match TRBD1 or TRBD2 (6 bases each). Germline lookup yields CDR1 KGHDR and CDR2 SFDVKD. The V end was cut by 2 bases, the J end by 5 bases, with 20 bases between. The CDR3 sequence is 17 residues long. The CDR3 DNA is TGTGCCACCAGTGATTCTTACTCTAGGGGGGCTGGGGAGACCCAGTACTTC. Translated: CATSDSYSRGAGETQYF.

The CDR3 loop is CASSLREVDGYTF. The CDR3 DNA is TGTGCCAGCAGCCTCAGGGAGGTAGATGGCTACACCTTC. This sequence joins TRBV3-1 and TRBJ1-2; D is possibly TRBD1 (5 bases). The germline V and J ends were trimmed by 4 bases and 6 bases, with 12 bases remaining between them. This CDR3 contains 13 residues. CDR1 and CDR2 (germline): LGHDT, YNNKEL (reference sequence).